The rows below give T cell receptor beta chains drawn from one sample of a study of blood T cell repertoires in COVID-19. Produced via immunoSEQ multiplex PCR; TCRdb's table is partial and in-frame only. The repertoire has approximately 220,000 clones, 65% to 85% of them found once; the top ten carry around 25%. Sequencing was performed on peripheral blood. These receptors came from a man between 35 and 55 years old with acute or convalescent COVID-19. Each CDR3 is given with its conserved first and last residue. The D gene is left open where the match is weak. Clone size is shown for a subset of rows, as once, few, many or a class of expanded clone.

TRBV28	NA	TRBJ1-2	once	CASSFTGFFGSGYGYTF	TGTGCCAGCAGTTTCACAGGGTTCTTTGGGAGCGGCTATGGCTACACCTTC
TRBV5-4	TRBD1	TRBJ1-4	NA	CASSPTGGSEKLFF	TGTGCCAGCAGCCCGACAGGGGGCTCTGAAAAACTGTTTTTT
TRBV4-2	TRBD2	TRBJ2-7	NA	CASSPSGGRSSYEQYF	TGTGCCAGCAGCCCATCGGGAGGGAGGAGCTCCTACGAGCAGTACTTC
TRBV7-9	NA	TRBJ1-1	NA	CATWEGIGTEAFF	TGTGCCACCTGGGAGGGAATAGGGACTGAAGCTTTCTTT
TRBV18	NA	TRBJ1-2	NA	CASSPPQVVLGYTF	TGTGCCAGCTCACCACCACAGGTCGTGCTGGGCTACACCTTC
TRBV12-5	TRBD1	TRBJ1-2	NA	CASGFDRGIHYGYTF	TGTGCTAGTGGTTTCGACAGGGGGATTCACTATGGCTACACCTTC
TRBV5-1	TRBD1	TRBJ2-7	NA	CASSLERQGVSEQYF	TGCGCCAGCAGCTTAGAGCGACAGGGTGTCTCCGAGCAGTACTTC
TRBV30	TRBD2	TRBJ2-7	NA	CAWSVRLAGESEQYF	TGTGCCTGGAGTGTAAGGCTAGCGGGAGAGAGCGAGCAGTACTTC
TRBV11-2	NA	TRBJ2-5	NA	CASSLGSTQGVETQYF	TGTGCCAGCAGCTTGGGGTCCACGCAGGGCGTAGAGACCCAGTACTTC
TRBV6-2/TRBV6-3	NA	TRBJ1-5	NA	CASSRQSNQPQHF	TGTGCCAGCAGCCGACAGAGCAATCAGCCCCAGCATTTT
TRBV7-2	NA	TRBJ1-2	few	CASSLTSAGGYTF	TGTGCCAGCAGCTTGACCTCCGCGGGTGGCTACACCTTC
TRBV14	NA	TRBJ2-7	NA	CASSLWVSGYEQYF	TGTGCCAGCAGTCTTTGGGTGTCAGGGTACGAGCAGTACTTC
TRBV5-6	TRBD1	TRBJ1-2	NA	CASILWTGGDYGYTF	TGTGCCAGCATCCTATGGACAGGAGGTGATTATGGCTACACCTTC
TRBV5-6	NA	TRBJ2-7	NA	CASSFRRAYEQYF	TGTGCCAGCAGCTTTCGCAGGGCCTACGAGCAGTACTTC
TRBV5-4	NA	TRBJ1-3	NA	CASSPGITGNTIYF	TGTGCCAGCAGCCCCGGGATTACTGGAAACACCATATATTTT
TRBV11-2	NA	TRBJ2-1	NA	CASSLSGGGYNEQFF	TGTGCCAGCAGCTTATCTGGAGGTGGATACAATGAGCAGTTCTTC
TRBV5-1	TRBD1	TRBJ2-6	NA	CASSPSPDRAGANVLTF	TGCGCCAGCAGCCCTTCCCCCGACAGGGCCGGGGCCAACGTCCTGACTTTC
TRBV20-1	TRBD2	TRBJ2-5	NA	CSASGIAGDQTQYF	TGCAGTGCTAGTGGGATAGCGGGAGATCAGACCCAGTACTTC
TRBV7-9	NA	TRBJ2-1	NA	CASSLEANSYNEQFF	TGTGCCAGCAGCTTAGAAGCGAACTCCTACAATGAGCAGTTCTTC
TRBV27	TRBD2	TRBJ2-7	NA	CASSYSGRPYEQYF	TGTGCCAGCAGTTATAGCGGGAGACCTTACGAGCAGTACTTC
TRBV2	TRBD2	TRBJ2-1	NA	CASSRGLVGIF	TGTGCCAGCAGTCGGGGACTAGTGGGGATCTTC
TRBV6-2/TRBV6-3	TRBD1	TRBJ2-1	NA	CASSEMTGGGKNEQFF	TGTGCCAGCAGCGAAATGACAGGGGGCGGTAAGAATGAGCAGTTCTTC
TRBV5-4	NA	TRBJ2-7	NA	CASSFDRSGEQYF	TGTGCCAGCAGCTTTGACAGGTCGGGGGAGCAGTACTTC
TRBV12-3/TRBV12-4	NA	TRBJ2-2	NA	CASRPGRTGELFF	TGTGCCAGCAGGCCGGGGAGGACCGGGGAGCTGTTTTTT
TRBV6-5	TRBD1	TRBJ2-7	NA	CASSKPGTGVYEQYF	TGTGCCAGCAGTAAGCCCGGGACAGGGGTCTACGAGCAGTACTTC
TRBV27	NA	TRBJ2-7	NA	CASSPQGRLASFYEQYF	TGTGCCAGCAGTCCTCAGGGGAGACTAGCCTCATTCTACGAGCAGTACTTC
TRBV6-5	TRBD1	TRBJ1-3	NA	CASSSVGTGVNTIYF	TGTGCCAGCAGTTCTGTAGGGACAGGGGTCAACACCATATATTTT
TRBV5-1	TRBD1	TRBJ1-2	NA	CASSSGTVRGYTF	TGCGCCAGCAGCTCCGGGACAGTACGTGGCTACACCTTC
TRBV5-4	NA	TRBJ2-7	NA	CASSLGQESSYEQYF	TGTGCCAGCAGCTTGGGACAGGAAAGCTCCTACGAGCAGTACTTC
TRBV5-1	TRBD1	TRBJ1-4	NA	CASSNGQGHEKLFF	TGCGCCAGCAGCAATGGACAGGGGCATGAAAAACTGTTTTTT
TRBV7-3	TRBD1	TRBJ1-4	NA	CASSRQGGEKLFF	TGTGCCAGCAGCCGACAGGGGGGTGAAAAACTGTTTTTT
TRBV11-2	NA	TRBJ2-3	NA	CASSSALARRGADTQYF	TGTGCCAGCAGCTCTGCACTAGCGCGCAGGGGCGCAGATACGCAGTATTTT
TRBV3-1/TRBV3-2	NA	TRBJ1-2	few	CASSQDFADGYTF	TGTGCCAGCAGCCAAGATTTCGCGGATGGCTACACCTTC
TRBV3-1/TRBV3-2	NA	TRBJ1-2	few	CASSQGSGVYGYTF	TGTGCCAGCAGCCAAGGGTCAGGCGTCTATGGCTACACCTTC
TRBV19	TRBD2	TRBJ2-7	NA	CASSQQAGAVEQYF	TGTGCCAGTAGTCAACAAGCGGGAGCAGTCGAGCAGTACTTC
TRBV6-5	NA	TRBJ2-7	NA	CASRKAAGKQYF	TGTGCCAGCAGAAAGGCAGCGGGTAAGCAGTACTTC
TRBV4-1	TRBD2	TRBJ2-2	NA	CASSQDGGGTGELFF	TGCGCCAGCAGCCAAGATGGGGGGGGCACCGGGGAGCTGTTTTTT
TRBV6-5	NA	TRBJ1-1	NA	CASSYLDGGEAFF	TGTGCCAGCAGTTACTTAGACGGAGGTGAAGCTTTCTTT
TRBV3-1/TRBV3-2	NA	TRBJ2-5	NA	CASSQAFRGSQETQYF	TGTGCCAGCAGCCAAGCCTTCAGGGGAAGCCAAGAGACCCAGTACTTC
TRBV19	NA	TRBJ1-1	NA	CASFTYGMNTEAFF	TGTGCCAGCTTCACTTACGGGATGAACACTGAAGCTTTCTTT
TRBV4-3	NA	TRBJ2-3	NA	CASSQGLTSVADTQYF	TGCGCCAGCAGCCAGGGACTGACTAGTGTAGCAGATACGCAGTATTTT
TRBV30	NA	TRBJ1-2	NA	CAWSIGRGGYTF	TGTGCCTGGAGTATCGGCAGGGGAGGCTACACCTTC
TRBV5-4	NA	TRBJ2-3	few	CASSLAGSPNTDTQYF	TGTGCCAGCAGCCTCGCGGGGTCCCCCAACACAGATACGCAGTATTTT
TRBV6-4	TRBD1	TRBJ2-2	NA	CASSVLSGQANTGELFF	TGTGCCAGCAGTGTTCTCTCGGGACAGGCGAACACCGGGGAGCTGTTTTTT
TRBV7-9	NA	TRBJ2-1	NA	CASSLGRSNEQFF	TGTGCCAGCAGCTTAGGGCGGTCTAATGAGCAGTTCTTC
TRBV5-5	TRBD2	TRBJ2-7	NA	CASSRTSGASYEQYF	TGTGCCAGCAGCCGGACTAGCGGGGCCTCCTACGAGCAGTACTTC
TRBV6-5	TRBD1	TRBJ2-3	NA	CASSLTGTGDHTQYF	TGTGCCAGCTCCCTAACCGGGACAGGGGATCATACGCAGTATTTT
TRBV5-1	NA	TRBJ2-3	NA	CASSLQGSPDTQYF	TGCGCCAGCAGCTTACAAGGGAGCCCAGATACGCAGTATTTT
TRBV5-1	NA	TRBJ2-5	NA	CASSPRGDETQYF	TGCGCCAGCAGCCCCAGGGGGGACGAGACCCAGTACTTC